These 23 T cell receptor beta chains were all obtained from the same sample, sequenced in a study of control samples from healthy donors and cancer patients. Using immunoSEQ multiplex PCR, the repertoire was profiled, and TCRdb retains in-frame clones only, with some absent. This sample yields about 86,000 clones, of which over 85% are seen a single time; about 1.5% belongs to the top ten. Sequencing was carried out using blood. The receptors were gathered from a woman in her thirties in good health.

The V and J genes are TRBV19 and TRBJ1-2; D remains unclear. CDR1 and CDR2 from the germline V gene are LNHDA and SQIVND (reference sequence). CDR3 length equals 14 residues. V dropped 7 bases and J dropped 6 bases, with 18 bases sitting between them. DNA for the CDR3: TGTGCCAGTACAAGAGTTTATTCTTCACATGGCTACACCTTC. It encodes CASTRVYSSHGYTF.

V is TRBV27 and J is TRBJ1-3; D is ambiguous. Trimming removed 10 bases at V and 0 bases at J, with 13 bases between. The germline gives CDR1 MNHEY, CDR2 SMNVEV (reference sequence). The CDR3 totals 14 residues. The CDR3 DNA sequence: TGTGCCAAGACGGGTACTCTCTCTGGAAACACCATATATTTT. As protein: CAKTGTLSGNTIYF.

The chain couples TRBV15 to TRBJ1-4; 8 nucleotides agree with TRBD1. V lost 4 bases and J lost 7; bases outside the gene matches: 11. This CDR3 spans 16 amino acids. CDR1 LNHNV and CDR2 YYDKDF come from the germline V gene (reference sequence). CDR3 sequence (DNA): TGTGCCACCAGCACTCAAGTCGGGACAGGCGGTGAAAAACTGTTTTTT. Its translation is CATSTQVGTGGEKLFF.

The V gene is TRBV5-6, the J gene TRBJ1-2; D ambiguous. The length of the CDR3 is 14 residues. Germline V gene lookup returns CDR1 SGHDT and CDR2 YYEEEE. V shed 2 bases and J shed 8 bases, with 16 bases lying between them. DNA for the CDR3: TGTGCCAGCAGCTTTATTGGTACGGGTGAGGGCTACACCTTC. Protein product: CASSFIGTGEGYTF.

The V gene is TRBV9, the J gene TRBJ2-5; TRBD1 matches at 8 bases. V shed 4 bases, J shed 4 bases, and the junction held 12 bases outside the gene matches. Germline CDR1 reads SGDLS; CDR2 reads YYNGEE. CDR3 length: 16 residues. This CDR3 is CASSMHPLGQGETQYF. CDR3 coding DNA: TGTGCCAGCAGCATGCACCCCCTCGGACAGGGAGAGACCCAGTACTTC.

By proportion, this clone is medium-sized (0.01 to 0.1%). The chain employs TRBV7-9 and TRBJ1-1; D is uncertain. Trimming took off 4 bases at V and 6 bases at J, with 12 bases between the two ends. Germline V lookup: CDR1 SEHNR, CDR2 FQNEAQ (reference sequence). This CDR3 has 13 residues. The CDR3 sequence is CASSSITGAEAFF. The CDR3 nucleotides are TGTGCCAGCAGCTCAATTACTGGCGCTGAAGCTTTCTTT.

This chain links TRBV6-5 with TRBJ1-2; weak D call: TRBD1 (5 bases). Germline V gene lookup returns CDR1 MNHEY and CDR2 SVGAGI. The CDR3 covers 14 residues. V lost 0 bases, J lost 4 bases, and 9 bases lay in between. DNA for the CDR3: TGTGCCAGCAGTTACTCGAGGGGCGGCTATGGCTACACCTTC. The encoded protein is CASSYSRGGYGYTF.

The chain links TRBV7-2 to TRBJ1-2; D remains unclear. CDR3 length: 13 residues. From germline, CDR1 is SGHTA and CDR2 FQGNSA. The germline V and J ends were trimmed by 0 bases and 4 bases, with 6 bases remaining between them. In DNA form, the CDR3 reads TGTGCCAGCAGCTTAGCTCAGCCCTATGGCTACACCTTC. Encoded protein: CASSLAQPYGYTF.

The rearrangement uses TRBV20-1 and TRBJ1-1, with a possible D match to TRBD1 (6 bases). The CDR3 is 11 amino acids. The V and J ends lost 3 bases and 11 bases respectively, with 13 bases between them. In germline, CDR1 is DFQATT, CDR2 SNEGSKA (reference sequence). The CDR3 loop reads CSASRGAGAFF. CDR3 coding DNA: TGCAGTGCTAGTAGGGGGGCTGGCGCTTTCTTT.

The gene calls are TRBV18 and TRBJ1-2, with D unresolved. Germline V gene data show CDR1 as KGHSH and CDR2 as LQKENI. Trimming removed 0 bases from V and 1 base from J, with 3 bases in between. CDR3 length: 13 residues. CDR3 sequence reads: CASSPPNNYGYTF. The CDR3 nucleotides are TGTGCCAGCTCACCACCTAATAACTATGGCTACACCTTC.

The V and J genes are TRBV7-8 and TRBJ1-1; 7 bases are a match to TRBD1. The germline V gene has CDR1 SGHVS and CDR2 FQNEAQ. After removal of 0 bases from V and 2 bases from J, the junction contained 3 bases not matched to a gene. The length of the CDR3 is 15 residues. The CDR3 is CASSLANRGNTEAFF. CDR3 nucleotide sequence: TGTGCCAGCAGCTTAGCCAACAGGGGTAACACTGAAGCTTTCTTT.

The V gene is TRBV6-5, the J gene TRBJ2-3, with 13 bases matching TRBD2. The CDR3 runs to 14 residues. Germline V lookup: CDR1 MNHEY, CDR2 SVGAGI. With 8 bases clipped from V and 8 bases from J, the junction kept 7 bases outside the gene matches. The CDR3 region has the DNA TGTGCCAGCCAAGGACTAGCGGGAGAAGGTACGCAGTATTTT. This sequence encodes CASQGLAGEGTQYF.

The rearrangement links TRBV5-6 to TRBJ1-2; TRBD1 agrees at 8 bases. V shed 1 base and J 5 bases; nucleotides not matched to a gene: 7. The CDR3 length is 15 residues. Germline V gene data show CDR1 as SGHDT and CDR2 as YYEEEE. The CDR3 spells CASSLRQGARYGYTF. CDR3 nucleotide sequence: TGTGCCAGCAGCTTGCGTCAGGGGGCCCGGTATGGCTACACCTTC.

Here the CDR3 reads CASSPLSQTVDQPQHF. The CDR3 region has the DNA TGTGCCAGTAGTCCCCTATCGCAGACGGTTGATCAGCCCCAGCATTTT. This chain connects TRBV19 to TRBJ1-5; D uncertain. Germline V gene sequence: CDR1 LNHDA, CDR2 SQIVND (reference sequence). The CDR3 has 16 residues. V gave up 5 bases and J gave up 5 bases, with 19 bases separating them.

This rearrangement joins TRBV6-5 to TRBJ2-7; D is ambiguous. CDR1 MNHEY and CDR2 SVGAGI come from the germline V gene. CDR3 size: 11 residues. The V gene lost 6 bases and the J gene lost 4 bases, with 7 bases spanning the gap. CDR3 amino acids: CASRGYYEQYF. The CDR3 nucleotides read TGTGCCAGCAGAGGGTATTACGAGCAGTACTTC.

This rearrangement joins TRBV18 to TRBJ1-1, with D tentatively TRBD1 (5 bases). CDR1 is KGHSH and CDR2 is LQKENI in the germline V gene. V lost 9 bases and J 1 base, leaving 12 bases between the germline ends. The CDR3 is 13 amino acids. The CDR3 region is CASLQGPNTEAFF. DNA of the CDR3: TGTGCCAGTCTCCAGGGACCGAACACTGAAGCTTTCTTT.

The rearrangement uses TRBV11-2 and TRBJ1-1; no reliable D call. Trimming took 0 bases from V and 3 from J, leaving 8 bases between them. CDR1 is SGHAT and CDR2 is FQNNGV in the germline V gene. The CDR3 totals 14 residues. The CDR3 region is CASSLDLGYTEAFF. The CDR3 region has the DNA TGTGCCAGCAGCTTAGATCTGGGGTACACTGAAGCTTTCTTT.

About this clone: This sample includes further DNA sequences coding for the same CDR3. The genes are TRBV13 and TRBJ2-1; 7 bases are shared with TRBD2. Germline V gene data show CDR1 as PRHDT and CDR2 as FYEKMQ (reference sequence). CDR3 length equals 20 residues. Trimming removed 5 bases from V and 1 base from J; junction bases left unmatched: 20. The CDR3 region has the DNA TGTGCCAGCAGCCCCCGAACGTCCCTGTTAACTAGCGTGTCCTACAATGAGCAGTTCTTC. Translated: CASSPRTSLLTSVSYNEQFF.

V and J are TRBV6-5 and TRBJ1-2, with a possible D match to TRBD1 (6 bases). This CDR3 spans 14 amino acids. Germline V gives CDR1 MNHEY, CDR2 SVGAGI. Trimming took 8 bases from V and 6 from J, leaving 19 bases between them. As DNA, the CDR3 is TGTGCCAGCTTTCGCACAGGGACTCCCCATGGCTACACCTTC. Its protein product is CASFRTGTPHGYTF.

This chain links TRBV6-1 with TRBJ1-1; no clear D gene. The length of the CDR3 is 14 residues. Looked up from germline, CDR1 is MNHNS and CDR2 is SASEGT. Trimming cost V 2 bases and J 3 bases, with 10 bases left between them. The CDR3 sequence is CASSESPEYTEAFF. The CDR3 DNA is TGTGCCAGCAGTGAATCTCCGGAGTACACTGAAGCTTTCTTT.

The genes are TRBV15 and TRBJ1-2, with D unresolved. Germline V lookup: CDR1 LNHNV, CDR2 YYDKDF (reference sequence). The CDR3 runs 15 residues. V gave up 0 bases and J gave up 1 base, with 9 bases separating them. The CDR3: CATSRDRLVNYGYTF. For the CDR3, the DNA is TGTGCCACCAGCAGAGATCGTTTAGTTAACTATGGCTACACCTTC.

The CDR3 region is CASSPAGRGKPQHF. The CDR3 DNA sequence: TGTGCCAGCTCCCCCGCTGGCAGGGGCAAGCCCCAGCATTTT. The chain recombines TRBV18 with TRBJ1-5, with D maybe TRBD1 (6 bases). CDR3 length: 14 amino acids. Between the trimmed V and J ends, which lost 6 bases and 8 bases, there was a span of 17 bases. Germline V gene sequence: CDR1 KGHSH, CDR2 LQKENI.

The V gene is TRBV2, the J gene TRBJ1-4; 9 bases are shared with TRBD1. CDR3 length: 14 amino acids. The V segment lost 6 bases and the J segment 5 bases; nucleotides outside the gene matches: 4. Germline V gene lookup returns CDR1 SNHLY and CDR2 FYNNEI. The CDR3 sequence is CASSSTGGNEKLFF. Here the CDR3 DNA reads TGTGCCAGCAGCTCGACAGGGGGGAATGAAAAACTGTTTTTT. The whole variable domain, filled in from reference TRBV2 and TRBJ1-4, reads EPEVTQTPSHQVTQMGQEVILRCVPISNHLYFYWYRQILGQKVEFLVSFYNNEISEKSEIFDDQFSVERPDGSNFTLKIRSTKLEDSAMYFCASSSTGGNEKLFFGSGTQLSVL.